This T cell receptor beta chain was recorded in a study of CD8 T cells in Susac syndrome. TCR beta from blood CD8+ and CD4+ T cells was sequenced. Negative isolation yielded CD4+ and CD8+ T cells, and FACS enriched TEMRA cells. The RNA input was about 0.45 to 1 ug, and it was reverse transcribed with random hexamers. TCRdb processed the immunoSEQ multiplex PCR reads anew with MiXCR; each CDR3 protein has one entry. The sample has just over 150,000 distinct CDR3 sequences, approximately 93% seen once. Germline V gene data show CDR1 as GTSNPN and CDR2 as SVGIG (reference sequence). The CDR3 has 15 amino acids. The ends were cut back, 5 bases at V and 6 bases at J, with 17 bases in the middle.

This sequence joins TRBV30 and TRBJ1-6; D remains unclear. This TCR came from a human donor with multiple sclerosis. Sequenced material: CD8+ T cells from PBMCs. DNA of the CDR3: TGTGCCTGGCAAAGTCGAGAATTGCTTAATTCACCCCTCCACTTT. It yields the protein CAWQSRELLNSPLHF.